These 18 T cell receptor beta chains were all obtained from the same sample, sequenced in a study of blood T cell repertoires in COVID-19. The method was immunoSEQ multiplex PCR; TCRdb's version includes in-frame clones alone and lacks a portion of them. Here the sample spans around 170,000 clones, around 80% being singletons. Material: PBMCs or T cells enriched from blood (not recorded which). The receptors were sampled from a man aged 45-60 years who had recovered from COVID-19.

This sequence joins TRBV5-4 and TRBJ2-4, with D possibly TRBD2 on 5 matching bases. The CDR3 spans 17 residues. CDR1 is SGHNT, CDR2 YYREEE, per germline (reference sequence). V was cut by 0 bases and J by 0 bases, with 13 bases left in between. The CDR3 loop is CASSLEGASLAKNIQYF. CDR3 coding DNA: TGTGCCAGCAGCTTGGAGGGAGCATCTTTAGCCAAAAACATTCAGTACTTC.

This rearrangement joins TRBV18 to TRBJ1-1; D not resolved. The CDR3 runs to 12 residues. The ends were cut back, 1 base at V and 8 bases at J, with 8 bases in the middle. The germline V gene has CDR1 KGHSH and CDR2 LQKENI. The CDR3 DNA reads TGTGCCAGCTCACCACGGGCGGGGGAAGCTTTCTTT. It codes for CASSPRAGEAFF.

A single count supports this clone. V and J are TRBV3-1 (or the pseudogene TRBV3-2) and TRBJ2-7; D not certain. The V end lost 0 bases, the J end lost 0 bases, and 6 bases lay between the germline ends. The CDR3 sequence is 14 residues long. In germline, CDR1 is LGHDT, CDR2 YNNKEL (reference sequence). This chain's CDR3 is CASSQEAHSYEQYF. The CDR3 DNA follows: TGTGCCAGCAGCCAAGAAGCTCACTCCTACGAGCAGTACTTC.

The chain employs TRBV4-2 and TRBJ2-7; tentatively, D is TRBD1 (5 bases). CDR1 is LGHNA and CDR2 is YNFKEQ in the germline V gene. Trimming cost V 4 bases and J 1 base, with 17 bases left between them. The CDR3 loop spans 16 amino acids. CDR3 sequence: CASSPTYSGFSYEQYF. CDR3 sequence (DNA): TGTGCCAGCAGCCCAACTTACTCAGGGTTTTCCTACGAGCAGTACTTC.

A single count supports this clone. The chain has TRBV10-3 and TRBJ2-3, with TRBD2 matching 9 bases. The CDR3 extends over 17 amino acids. Trimming at V came to 0 bases and at J to 4 bases, leaving 8 bases not matched to a gene. The germline CDR1 and CDR2 sequences are ENHRY and SYGVKD. CDR3 sequence: CAISESRASGTADTQYF. In DNA, the CDR3 is TGTGCCATCAGTGAGTCTCGGGCTAGCGGGACCGCAGATACGCAGTATTTT.

This sequence joins TRBV18 and TRBJ2-5; 11 bases are shared with TRBD1. Germline loops: CDR1 KGHSH, CDR2 LQKENI. CDR3 length: 15 amino acids. The V segment lost 3 bases and the J segment 2 bases; nucleotides outside the gene matches: 2. The CDR3 DNA reads as TGTGCCAGCTCACCTAGGGACAGGGGGCAAGAGACCCAGTACTTC. It translates to CASSPRDRGQETQYF. Filled out from reference TRBV18 and TRBJ2-5, the complete variable domain reads NAGVMQNPRHLVRRRGQEARLRCSPMKGHSHVYWYRQLPEEGLKFMVYLQKENIIDESGMPKERFSAEFPKEGPSILRIQQVVRGDSAAYFCASSPRDRGQETQYFGPGTRLLVL.

This clone was counted a few times. The rearrangement links TRBV4-1 to TRBJ1-5, with 11 bases that match TRBD1. V shed 7 bases and J 3 bases; nucleotides not matched to a gene: 5. There are 15 residues in the CDR3. Germline CDR1 and CDR2: MGHRA and YSYEKL. DNA of the CDR3: TGCGCCAGCACCCGGACAGGGGGCATCAATCAGCCCCAGCATTTT. It translates to CASTRTGGINQPQHF.

The rearrangement links TRBV18 to TRBJ1-5, with TRBD1 matching over 7 bases. Germline CDR1 KGHSH, CDR2 LQKENI. The CDR3 runs 14 residues. V was clipped by 6 bases and J by 2 bases; unmatched bases: 4. For the CDR3, the DNA is TGTGCCAGCTCGGCTGACAGGGGCAATCAGCCCCAGCATTTT. It codes for CASSADRGNQPQHF.

This chain uses TRBV7-2 with TRBJ1-6, with D perhaps TRBD1 (5 bases). The CDR3 is made up of 15 amino acids. The germline gives CDR1 SGHTA, CDR2 FQGNSA. V was clipped by 2 bases and J by 3 bases, with 8 bases between them. The chain's CDR3 is CASSLWGDYNSPLHF. The CDR3 nucleotides read TGTGCCAGCAGCTTATGGGGCGACTATAATTCACCCCTCCACTTT.

This clone appeared a few times. This chain uses TRBV20-1 with TRBJ1-1, with TRBD1 identical over 7 bases. This CDR3 has 11 amino acids. The V gene end was trimmed by 6 bases and the J gene end by 11 bases; junction bases not matched to a gene: 9. Germline V gene data show CDR1 as DFQATT and CDR2 as SNEGSKA (reference sequence). CDR3 residues: CSALGQVWAFF. The CDR3 coding sequence is TGCAGTGCCCTTGGACAGGTATGGGCTTTCTTT.

The CDR3 reads CASRGLAGGVGELFF. The CDR3 coding sequence is TGTGCCAGCAGAGGACTAGCGGGGGGCGTCGGGGAGCTGTTTTTT. The rearrangement uses TRBV2 and TRBJ2-2; 14 bases are a match to TRBD2. The CDR3 covers 15 residues. Germline CDR1 and CDR2: SNHLY and FYNNEI. V was pared by 6 bases and J by 7 bases, with 4 bases of the junction left unmatched.

The V gene is TRBV18, the J gene TRBJ1-1, with D possibly being TRBD1 (5 bases). This CDR3 is 13 amino acids long. Germline V lookup: CDR1 KGHSH, CDR2 LQKENI. V lost 6 bases to trimming and J lost 1 base, with 9 bases between them. In nucleotides, the CDR3 is TGTGCCAGCTCGAATGACAGGAACACTGAAGCTTTCTTT. It specifies CASSNDRNTEAFF.

The rearrangement links TRBV4-3 to TRBJ1-2; D remains ambiguous. The CDR3 runs to 14 residues. V lost 1 base to trimming and J lost 1 base, with 7 bases between them. Per the germline V gene, CDR1 is LGHNA and CDR2 is YSLEER. The CDR3 bases are TGCGCCAGCAGCCAAGGACACTTTAACTATGGCTACACCTTC. Amino acids: CASSQGHFNYGYTF.

The chain joins TRBV21-1 to TRBJ1-5. TRBV21-1 is a pseudogene segment. The CDR3 loop spans 16 amino acids. For the CDR3, the DNA is TGTGCCAGCCACATCCCGGGACTAAAAGGGGATCAGCCCCAGCATTTT. Translation gives CASHIPGLKGDQPQHF.

This chain links TRBV4-3 with TRBJ2-2; 7 nucleotides match TRBD2. V trimming: 3 bases; J trimming: 6 bases; junction bases outside the gene matches: 7. Germline V gives CDR1 LGHNA, CDR2 YSLEER. The CDR3 has 15 amino acids. CDR3 coding DNA: TGCGCCAGCAGCCAGGGGAGGGGCCTAGCCGGGGAGCTGTTTTTT. Translated, it gives CASSQGRGLAGELFF.

The chain links TRBV19 to TRBJ1-4; D remains unclear. The CDR3 covers 14 residues. Deletions cut 4 bases from V and 0 bases from J, with 6 bases between. Germline CDR1 and CDR2: LNHDA and SQIVND (reference sequence). This chain's CDR3 is CASSRAATNEKLFF. CDR3 sequence (DNA): TGTGCCAGTAGTAGGGCAGCAACTAATGAAAAACTGTTTTTT. Filled out from reference TRBV19 and TRBJ1-4, the complete variable domain reads DGGITQSPKYLFRKEGQNVTLSCEQNLNHDAMYWYRQDPGQGLRLIYYSQIVNDFQKGDIAEGYSVSREKKESFPLTVTSAQKNPTAFYLCASSRAATNEKLFFGSGTQLSVL.

The chain carries TRBV10-2 and TRBJ1-4; no definite D call. The CDR3 extends over 17 amino acids. The V end lost 3 bases, the J end lost 0 bases, and 14 bases lay between the germline ends. Germline loops: CDR1 WSHSY, CDR2 SAAADI. CDR3 residues: CASSDDWVSATNEKLFF. The CDR3 bases are TGCGCCAGCAGTGATGACTGGGTCTCTGCAACTAATGAAAAACTGTTTTTT.

The chain links TRBV12-3 or TRBV12-4 to TRBJ2-2, with D uncertain. Deletions cut 5 bases from V and 5 bases from J, with 6 bases between. The CDR3 is made up of 12 amino acids. The CDR3 nucleotides are TGTGCCAGCAGTCAGATGACCGGGGAGCTGTTTTTT. This encodes CASSQMTGELFF.